These 15 T cell receptor beta chains share one sample of origin, sequenced in a study of tumor and adjacent non-tumor tissue in lung cancer. This sample's RNA came from whole unsorted tissue. TCRbeta libraries were built with three rounds of nested PCR, modified from ARM-PCR. TCRdb called the multiplex PCR reads again in MiXCR, with one record for every CDR3 protein. This sample carries 100,000 to 150,000 distinct CDR3 sequences, about 66% of them seen once, and the ten largest clones take roughly 13%. Sequences were obtained from lung tumor tissue. The receptors shown here come from a man younger than 40 with non-small cell lung cancer.

Details on this clonotype: A read error may account for a junction end that differs from germline. The chain employs TRBV29-1 and TRBJ1-5; 8 bases agree with TRBD1. From germline, CDR1 is SQVTM and CDR2 ANQGSEA. The CDR3 spans 14 residues. The CDR3 nucleotides read TGCAGCAACGCGGGACAGGTGCTCAATCAGCCTCAGCATTTT. It specifies CSNAGQVLNQPQHF.

About this clonotype itself: One junction end disagrees with the germline gene, perhaps due to a read error. The chain links TRBV11-2 to TRBJ1-2; D remains ambiguous. The CDR3 has 14 residues. Germline loops: CDR1 SGHAT, CDR2 FQNNGV. The CDR3 bases are TGTGCCAACAGCTCCGGGCAGGCGAACTATGGCTACACCTTC. Residues: CANSSGQANYGYTF.

Remarks on this clonotype: A clone one base away is much larger, so this may be a read error. This rearrangement joins TRBV29-1 to TRBJ1-2; TRBD1 matches at 7 bases. CDR1 and CDR2 from the germline V gene are SQVTM and ANQGSEA. This CDR3 has 14 residues. The CDR3 region is CSVGQTIRGYDYTF. CDR3 coding DNA: TGCAGCGTGGGACAGACAATCAGGGGCTATGACTACACCTTC.

Note on this clonotype: Possible read error: a much larger clone is one base away. This chain joins TRBV5-1 and TRBJ2-7; D may be TRBD1 or TRBD2 (5 bases each). Germline CDR1 and CDR2: SGHRS and YFSETQ. V was pared by 6 bases and J by 4 bases, with 11 bases between. CDR3 size: 12 residues. CDR3 protein: CASNRDGYEQYF. The CDR3 DNA follows: TGCGCCAGCAATCGGGACGGGTACGAGCAGTACTTC.

Comments on this clonotype: This is likely a read error, given that the CDR3 carries no conserved phenylalanine or tryptophan at its end. The J gene is TRBJ2-7, the V gene TRBV6-2 or TRBV6-3; possibly TRBD1 for D (6 bases). The ends were cut back, 6 bases at V and 3 bases at J, with 15 bases in the middle. Per the germline V gene, CDR1 is MNHEY and CDR2 is SVGEGT. The CDR3 is made up of 14 amino acids. CDR3 sequence reads: CASRTVTGGYEQYL. As DNA, the CDR3 is TGTGCCAGCAGAACCGTGACAGGAGGCTACGAGCAGTACTTA.

This clonotype was observed once. This rearrangement joins TRBV28 to TRBJ2-1, with 13 bases aligning to TRBD2. The CDR3 is 16 residues long. CDR1 and CDR2 (germline): MDHEN, SYDVKM. V was pared by 6 bases and J by 14 bases, with 16 bases of the junction left unmatched. DNA for the CDR3: TGTGCCAGCAGCCCTTCAGGCAGGACTAGCGGGAGAGTGGAGTTCTTC. This gives the protein CASSPSGRTSGRVEFF.

Concerning this clonotype itself: A much larger clone is a single base away; this may be a read error. V usage is TRBV6-2 or TRBV6-3 and J usage is TRBJ2-2; D gene unclear. CDR1 is MNHEY and CDR2 is SVGEGT in the germline V gene. V lost 4 bases to trimming and J lost 3 bases, with 9 bases between them. The CDR3 spans 14 residues. The CDR3 DNA is TGTGCCAGCAGTTCCGAGACGGACACCGGGGAGCTGTTTTTT. Translating gives CASSSETDTGELFF.

Concerning this clonotype: At one of its ends the junction is not consistent with the germline gene, which may arise from a read error. CDR3 in DNA: TGTGCCGGCAGCTTGGCTCCTCGGGATAGAGCTTTCTTC. This codes for CAGSLAPRDRAFF. V gene TRBV5-5 combines with J gene TRBJ1-1, with D unresolved. The CDR3 extends over 13 amino acids. Germline V gene sequence: CDR1 SGHKS, CDR2 YYEKEE (reference sequence).

As concerns this clonotype: Since the CDR3 does not end with the conserved phenylalanine or tryptophan, this likely comes from a read error. The DNA is left out, because the CDR3 cannot be placed on it with certainty; the CDR3 is given as TCRdb lists it. This sequence joins TRBV11-3 and TRBJ2-1; the listed D gene, TRBD1, was not tested against the DNA. The germline gives CDR1 SGHNT, CDR2 YENEEA. Including both end residues, the CDR3 is 13 amino acids long. CDR3 amino acids: CASSSLGDNEQLL.

Concerning this clonotype itself: The junction and the germline gene differ at one end; a read error may be behind it. The J gene is TRBJ2-1, the V gene TRBV4-2; 9 bases match TRBD2. Germline V gene lookup returns CDR1 LGHNA and CDR2 YNFKEQ. The CDR3 length is 22 residues. The CDR3 DNA reads TGTACCAGCAGCCAATCAGAAAGGGGACCATTTGTTAGCGGGAGTACCCACAATGAGCAGTTCTTC. Translating gives CTSSQSERGPFVSGSTHNEQFF.

This clonotype was detected a few times. The chain joins TRBV4-1 to TRBJ2-6; no firm D call. V was clipped by 0 bases and J by 0 bases, with 9 bases between them. This CDR3 comprises 17 residues. Germline CDR1 MGHRA, CDR2 YSYEKL. CDR3 loop: CASSQDLRNSGANVLTF. CDR3 DNA sequence: TGCGCCAGCAGCCAAGATCTAAGAAACTCTGGGGCCAACGTCCTGACTTTC.

This clonotype was picked up many times. The chain employs TRBV29-1 and TRBJ2-5; 9 bases map to TRBD1. Germline CDR1 reads SQVTM; CDR2 reads ANQGSEA. The CDR3 is 12 amino acids. V trimming: 7 bases; J trimming: 5 bases; junction bases outside the gene matches: 5. Here the CDR3 reads CSGATGGETQYF. The CDR3 DNA reads TGCAGCGGCGCAACAGGGGGCGAGACCCAGTACTTC.

As concerns this clonotype: One end of the junction is discordant with germline, which a read error may explain. The rearrangement uses TRBV20-1 and TRBJ2-3; 9 bases fit TRBD1. Germline CDR1 reads DFQATT; CDR2 reads SNEGSKA (reference sequence). The CDR3 totals 14 residues. This chain's CDR3 is CSSGTGFSTDTRYF. DNA of the CDR3: TGCAGCTCCGGGACAGGGTTTAGCACAGATACGCGGTATTTT.

This clonotype was counted a few times. In DNA, the CDR3 is TGTGCCAGCAGCAAAGAAGGGGGTAGCACTGAAGCTTTCTTT. Translating gives CASSKEGGSTEAFF. V gene TRBV21-1 combines with J gene TRBJ1-1; TRBD1, the table's D call, lacks a check against the DNA. TRBV21-1 is a listed pseudogene. The CDR3 totals 14 residues.

With respect to this clonotype: A much larger clone is a single base away; this may be a read error. V usage is TRBV4-1 and J usage is TRBJ1-4, with 7 bases fitting TRBD1. J was trimmed by 5 bases and V by 1 base; bases with no gene match: 1. The CDR3 is 14 amino acids. Looked up from germline, CDR1 is MGHRA and CDR2 is YSYEKL. The DNA for the CDR3 is TGCGCCAGCAGCCAAGTGGACAGGAATGAAAAACTGTTTTTT. It specifies CASSQVDRNEKLFF.